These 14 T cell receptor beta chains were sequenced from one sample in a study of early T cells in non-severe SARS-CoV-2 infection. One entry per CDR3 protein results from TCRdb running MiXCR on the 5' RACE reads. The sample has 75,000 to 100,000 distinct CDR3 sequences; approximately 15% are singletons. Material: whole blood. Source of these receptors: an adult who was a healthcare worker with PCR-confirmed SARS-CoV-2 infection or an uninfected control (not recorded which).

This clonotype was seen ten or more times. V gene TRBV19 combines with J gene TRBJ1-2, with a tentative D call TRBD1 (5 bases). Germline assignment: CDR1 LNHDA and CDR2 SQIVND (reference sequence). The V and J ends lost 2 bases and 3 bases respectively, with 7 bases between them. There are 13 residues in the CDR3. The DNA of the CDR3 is TGTGCCAGTAGTATAAGAGGGGACTATGGCTACACCTTC. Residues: CASSIRGDYGYTF.

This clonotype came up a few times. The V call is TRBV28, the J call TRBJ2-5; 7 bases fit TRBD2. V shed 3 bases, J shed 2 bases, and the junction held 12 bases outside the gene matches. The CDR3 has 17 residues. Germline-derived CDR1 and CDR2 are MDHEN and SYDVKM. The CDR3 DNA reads TGTGCCAGCAGTTTGTTATTAAGCGGGACCTATCAAGAGACCCAGTACTTC. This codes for CASSLLLSGTYQETQYF.

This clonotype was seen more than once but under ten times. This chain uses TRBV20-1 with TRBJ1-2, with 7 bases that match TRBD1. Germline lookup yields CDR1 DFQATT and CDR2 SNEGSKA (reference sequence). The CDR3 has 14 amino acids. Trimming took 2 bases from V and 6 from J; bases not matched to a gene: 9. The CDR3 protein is CSARTPDRVDGYTF. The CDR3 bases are TGCAGTGCTAGAACCCCAGACAGGGTTGATGGCTACACCTTC.

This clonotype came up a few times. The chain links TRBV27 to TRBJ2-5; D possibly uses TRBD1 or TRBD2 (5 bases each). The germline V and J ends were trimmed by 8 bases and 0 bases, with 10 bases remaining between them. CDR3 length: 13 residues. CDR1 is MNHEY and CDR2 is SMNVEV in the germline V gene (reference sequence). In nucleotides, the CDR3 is TGTGCCAGCGCTGGGGGTTACCAAGAGACCCAGTACTTC. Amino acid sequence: CASAGGYQETQYF.

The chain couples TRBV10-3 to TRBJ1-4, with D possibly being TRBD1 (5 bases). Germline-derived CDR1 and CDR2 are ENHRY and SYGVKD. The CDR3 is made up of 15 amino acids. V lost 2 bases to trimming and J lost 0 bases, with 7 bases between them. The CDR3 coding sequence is TGTGCCATCAGTGAGCGAGGGGCAACTAATGAAAAACTGTTTTTT. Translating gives CAISERGATNEKLFF.

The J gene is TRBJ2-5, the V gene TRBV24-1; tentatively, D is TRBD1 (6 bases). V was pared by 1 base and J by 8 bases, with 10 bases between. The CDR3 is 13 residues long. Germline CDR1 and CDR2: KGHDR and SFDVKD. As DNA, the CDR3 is TGTGCCACCAGTGATTTTCTAGGGGGTACCCAGTACTTC. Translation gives CATSDFLGGTQYF.

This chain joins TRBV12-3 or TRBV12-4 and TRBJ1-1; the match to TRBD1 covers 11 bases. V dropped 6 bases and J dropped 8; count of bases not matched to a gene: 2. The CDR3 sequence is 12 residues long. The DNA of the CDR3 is TGTGCCAGCAGCCGGGACAGGGGGGAAGCTTTCTTT. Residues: CASSRDRGEAFF.

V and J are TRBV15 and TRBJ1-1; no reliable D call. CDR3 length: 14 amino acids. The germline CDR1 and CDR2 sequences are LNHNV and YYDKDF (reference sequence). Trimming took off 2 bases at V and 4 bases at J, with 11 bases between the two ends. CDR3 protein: CATSRLKRATEAFF. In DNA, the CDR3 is TGTGCCACCAGCAGACTGAAACGGGCCACTGAAGCTTTCTTT.

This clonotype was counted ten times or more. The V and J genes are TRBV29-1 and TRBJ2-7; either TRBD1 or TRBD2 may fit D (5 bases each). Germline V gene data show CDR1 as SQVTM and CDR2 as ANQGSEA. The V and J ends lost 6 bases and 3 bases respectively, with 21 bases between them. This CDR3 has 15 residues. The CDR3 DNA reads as TGCAGCGTATTAACACAGGCCCTGGGGGTCTACGAGCAGTACTTC. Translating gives CSVLTQALGVYEQYF.

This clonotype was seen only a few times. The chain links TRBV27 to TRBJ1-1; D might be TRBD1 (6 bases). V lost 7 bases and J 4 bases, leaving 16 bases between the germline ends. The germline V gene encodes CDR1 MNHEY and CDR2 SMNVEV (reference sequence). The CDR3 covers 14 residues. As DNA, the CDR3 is TGTGCCAGCATGTTGGGGCAGGGGTTCACTGAAGCTTTCTTT. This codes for CASMLGQGFTEAFF.

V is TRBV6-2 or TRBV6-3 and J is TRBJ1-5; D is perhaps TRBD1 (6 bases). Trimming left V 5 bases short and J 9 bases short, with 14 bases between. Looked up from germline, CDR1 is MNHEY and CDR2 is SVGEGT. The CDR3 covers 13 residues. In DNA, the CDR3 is TGTGCCAGCAGTCGACAGGACCTCGGGCCCCAGCATTTT. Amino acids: CASSRQDLGPQHF.

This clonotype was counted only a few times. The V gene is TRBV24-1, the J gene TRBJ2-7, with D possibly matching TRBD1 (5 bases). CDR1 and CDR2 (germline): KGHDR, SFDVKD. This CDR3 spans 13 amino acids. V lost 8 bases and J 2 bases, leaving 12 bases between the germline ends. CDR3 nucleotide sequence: TGTGCCACCATGAGGCAGGGAACCTACGAGCAGTACTTC. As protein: CATMRQGTYEQYF.

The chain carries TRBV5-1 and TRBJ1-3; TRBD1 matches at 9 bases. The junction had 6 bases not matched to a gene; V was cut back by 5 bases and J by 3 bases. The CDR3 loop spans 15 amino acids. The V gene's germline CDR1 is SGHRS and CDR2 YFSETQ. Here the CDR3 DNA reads TGCGCCAGCAGTACGGACAGGGGATATGGAAACACCATATATTTT. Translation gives CASSTDRGYGNTIYF.

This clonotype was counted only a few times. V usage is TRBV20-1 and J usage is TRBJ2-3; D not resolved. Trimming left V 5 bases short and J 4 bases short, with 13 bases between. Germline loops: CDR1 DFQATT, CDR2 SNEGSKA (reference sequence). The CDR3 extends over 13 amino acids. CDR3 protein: CSAEPPAPDTQYF. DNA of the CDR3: TGCAGTGCTGAACCCCCTGCCCCAGATACGCAGTATTTT.